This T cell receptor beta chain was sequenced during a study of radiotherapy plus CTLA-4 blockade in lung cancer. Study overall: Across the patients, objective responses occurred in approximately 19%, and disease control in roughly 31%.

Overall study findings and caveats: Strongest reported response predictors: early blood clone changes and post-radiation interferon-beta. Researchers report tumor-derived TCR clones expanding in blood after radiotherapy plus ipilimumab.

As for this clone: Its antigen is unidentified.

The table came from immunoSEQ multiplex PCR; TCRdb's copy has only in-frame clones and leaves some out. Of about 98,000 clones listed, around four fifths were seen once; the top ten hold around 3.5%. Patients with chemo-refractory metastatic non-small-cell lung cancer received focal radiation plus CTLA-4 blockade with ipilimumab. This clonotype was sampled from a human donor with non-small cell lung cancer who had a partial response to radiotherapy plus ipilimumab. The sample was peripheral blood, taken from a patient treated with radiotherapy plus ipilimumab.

CDR3 DNA: TGTGCCAGCAGCTCGGGGAGCGAGCAGTACTTC. It yields the protein CASSSGSEQYF. The rearrangement uses TRBV7-3 and TRBJ2-7, with D perhaps TRBD2 (5 bases). The CDR3 length is 11 residues. In germline, CDR1 is SGHTA, CDR2 FQGTGA. Trimming removed 4 bases from V and 6 bases from J, with 7 bases in between.